The 2 T cell receptor beta chains listed next were all sequenced from one sample in a study of blood T cell repertoires in COVID-19 (dated by TCRdb to between 2020 and 2021). Library preparation was by the immunoSEQ multiplex PCR assay. What TCRdb holds here is the immuneACCESS table cut down to in-frame rearrangements. Part of the clones is not present; checked against another copy, under half of the missing clones reflect an unresolved V gene, and the others are unexplained. In all, the sample holds roughly 54,000 clones, and about nine tenths of those were seen once. The ten largest clones add up to 7.3% of the sample. What was sequenced was peripheral blood. These TCRs come from a woman aged 60-75 years with active or convalescent COVID-19.

The chain is built from TRBV12-5 and TRBJ2-3; perhaps TRBD1 as D (5 bases). Per germline, CDR1 LGHNT and CDR2 FRNRAP. The germline V and J ends were trimmed by 2 bases and 0 bases, with 6 bases remaining between them. This CDR3 comprises 14 residues. The DNA of the CDR3 is TGTGCTAGTGGTTTGTCAGGGAGCACAGATACGCAGTATTTT. Translated, it gives CASGLSGSTDTQYF. Supplemented by reference TRBV12-5 and TRBJ2-3, the full variable domain reads DARVTQTPRHKVTEMGQEVTMRCQPILGHNTVFWYRQTMMQGLELLAYFRNRAPLDDSGMPKDRFSAEMPDATLATLKIQPSEPRDSAVYFCASGLSGSTDTQYFGPGTRLTVL.

The chain uses TRBV4-1 and TRBJ2-2, with D tentatively TRBD2 (7 bases). This CDR3 is 16 amino acids long. The germline V gene encodes CDR1 MGHRA and CDR2 YSYEKL. Trimming removed 1 base from V and 10 bases from J, with 19 bases in between. The CDR3 coding sequence is TGCGCCAGCAGCCAAGTGTTGGGGGGGGCCTGGGTGGAGCTGTTTTTT. It translates to CASSQVLGGAWVELFF.